Here is one TCR beta chain with its context. This CDR3 fails to terminate in the conserved phenylalanine or tryptophan, so it likely reflects a read error. Primed by a sample-barcoded 5' primer and a J-beta primer mix, a second PCR proceeded for roughly 7 to 12 cycles. Using its own MiXCR run on the 5' RACE reads, TCRdb lists one record per CDR3 protein. The sample contains about 1.4 million distinct CDR3 sequences, around 59% of which appear only once. This sample is drawn from a study of blood T cells in healthy people across ages. V lost 7 bases to trimming and J lost 0 bases; unmatched junction nucleotides: 7. The CDR3 loop spans 16 amino acids. Germline V CDR1 and CDR2: SQVTM, ANQGSEA.

Sequenced sample: blood. This TCR derives from a man aged 18 to 29 in good health. V is TRBV29-1 and J is TRBJ2-4, with 12 bases aligning to TRBD1. CDR3 loop: CSAMGTGGLAKNIQYC. The CDR3 DNA reads TGCAGCGCCATGGGGACAGGGGGCTTAGCCAAAAACATTCAGTACTGC.